What follows are 21 T cell receptor beta chains derived from one specimen sequenced in a study of cytomegalovirus exposure and HLA in healthy donors. TCRdb's copy holds only in-frame clones and misses some; the assay was immunoSEQ multiplex PCR. The sample shows around 190,000 clones, about 81% of them seen only once. The specimen sequenced was PBMCs. Receptor source: a woman in her thirties in good health and CMV-seronegative.

CDR3 sequence: CASSSYRGFNQPQHF. The CDR3 coding sequence is TGTGCCAGCAGTTCTTACAGGGGTTTCAATCAGCCCCAGCATTTT. The chain uses TRBV6-5 and TRBJ1-5; TRBD1 aligns across 7 bases. This CDR3 has 15 residues. After removal of 4 bases from V and 3 bases from J, the junction contained 6 bases not matched to a gene. In germline, CDR1 is MNHEY, CDR2 SVGAGI.

The table lists this clone with a count of one. This rearrangement joins TRBV14 to TRBJ1-1; D possibly corresponds to TRBD1 (5 bases). CDR1 and CDR2 (germline): SGHDN, FVKESK. The V end lost 7 bases, the J end lost 7 bases, and 10 bases lay between the germline ends. The CDR3 sequence is 11 residues long. CDR3 in amino acids: CASNDRVEAFF. CDR3 sequence (DNA): TGTGCCAGCAACGACAGAGTTGAAGCTTTCTTT.

This clone was detected only a few times. V gene TRBV29-1 combines with J gene TRBJ1-2, with D hard to call. The CDR3 totals 12 residues. Per germline, CDR1 SQVTM and CDR2 ANQGSEA. V lost 0 bases and J 4 bases, leaving 6 bases between the germline ends. The CDR3 spells CSVEDPLYGYTF. Written as DNA, the CDR3 is TGCAGCGTTGAAGATCCCCTCTATGGCTACACCTTC.

V and J are TRBV5-5 and TRBJ2-7, with D uncertain. Germline CDR1 and CDR2: SGHKS and YYEKEE (reference sequence). V lost 0 bases and J 3 bases, leaving 10 bases between the germline ends. The CDR3 consists of 14 residues. The CDR3 nucleotides read TGTGCCAGCAGCTTGGGTCGAGCCAACTACGAGCAGTACTTC. It translates to CASSLGRANYEQYF.

The J gene is TRBJ2-3, the V gene TRBV5-1; D may be TRBD1 (5 bases). CDR3 length: 14 amino acids. Germline V gene lookup returns CDR1 SGHRS and CDR2 YFSETQ. V dropped 4 bases and J dropped 6 bases, with 15 bases sitting between them. CDR3 bases: TGCGCCAGCAGCCTCGACAGCCCCAGGGATACGCAGTATTTT. It encodes CASSLDSPRDTQYF.

The gene calls are TRBV30 and TRBJ1-1; 7 nucleotides agree with TRBD1. Per germline, CDR1 GTSNPN and CDR2 SVGIG (reference sequence). V was clipped by 5 bases and J by 1 base; unmatched bases: 1. CDR3 size: 12 residues. This CDR3 reads CAWHRGNTEAFF. Here the CDR3 DNA reads TGTGCCTGGCACAGGGGGAACACTGAAGCTTTCTTT.

This clone has only a few counts. The genes are TRBV4-1 and TRBJ1-2; D perhaps matches TRBD1 (5 bases). Germline CDR1 reads MGHRA; CDR2 reads YSYEKL. V was trimmed by 3 bases and J by 4 bases, leaving 12 bases between them. The CDR3 is 14 amino acids. The DNA of the CDR3 is TGCGCCAGCAGCCATAAAGGCACAGGCTATGGCTACACCTTC. As protein: CASSHKGTGYGYTF.

This clone was seen more than once but under ten times. V usage is TRBV19 and J usage is TRBJ2-7; possibly TRBD1 for D (6 bases). The CDR3 extends over 15 amino acids. V gave up 7 bases and J gave up 3 bases, with 19 bases separating them. CDR1 is LNHDA and CDR2 is SQIVND in the germline V gene (reference sequence). The CDR3 sequence is CASTPGPARGYEQYF. In nucleotides, the CDR3 is TGTGCCAGTACCCCCGGCCCAGCCAGGGGCTACGAGCAGTACTTC.

The chain couples TRBV11-2 to TRBJ2-1; 16 positions agree with TRBD2. The V gene end was trimmed by 5 bases and the J gene end by 8 bases; junction bases not matched to a gene: 12. CDR3 length: 18 amino acids. In germline, CDR1 is SGHAT, CDR2 FQNNGV. CDR3 nucleotide sequence: TGTGCCAGCAGCCCCTCCGGGACTAGCGGGAGGGTCCCCCATGAGCAGTTCTTC. As protein: CASSPSGTSGRVPHEQFF.

The chain joins TRBV10-2 to TRBJ1-5; D remains ambiguous. Germline V gives CDR1 WSHSY, CDR2 SAAADI. Trimming stripped 5 bases from V and 3 bases from J, with 11 bases between. This CDR3 is 14 amino acids long. This CDR3 is CASSQQVYNQPQHF. CDR3 in DNA: TGCGCCAGCAGTCAGCAGGTATACAATCAGCCCCAGCATTTT.

V usage is TRBV2 and J usage is TRBJ1-3, with D possibly being TRBD1 (5 bases). Trimming left V 2 bases short and J 4 bases short, with 9 bases between. CDR3 length: 14 amino acids. CDR1 and CDR2 (germline): SNHLY, FYNNEI. The CDR3 DNA follows: TGTGCCAGCAGTGAAAGGGGATCAGGAAACACCATATATTTT. Translated, it gives CASSERGSGNTIYF.

This chain links TRBV27 with TRBJ2-3, with 7 bases fitting TRBD2. In germline, CDR1 is MNHEY, CDR2 SMNVEV (reference sequence). This CDR3 is 17 amino acids long. Losses at the gene ends were 5 bases for V and 9 bases for J; bases not matched to a gene: 20. CDR3: CASSTGASGPLLYTQYF. The CDR3, as DNA: TGTGCCAGCAGTACCGGGGCTAGCGGTCCCTTATTGTACACGCAGTATTTT.

The CDR3 protein is CASSTGWDSGGTQYF. The CDR3 DNA is TGTGCCAGTAGTACCGGGTGGGACAGTGGCGGTACGCAGTATTTT. This chain uses TRBV19 with TRBJ2-3; 7 bases match TRBD1. CDR3 size: 15 residues. V shed 4 bases, J shed 8 bases, and the junction held 12 bases outside the gene matches. Germline assignment: CDR1 LNHDA and CDR2 SQIVND (reference sequence).

This clone was recorded many times. The rearrangement joins TRBV7-9 to TRBJ1-5; TRBD1 might be the D (5 bases). The CDR3 is 17 amino acids. V gave up 0 bases and J gave up 3 bases, with 15 bases separating them. Germline assignment: CDR1 SEHNR and CDR2 FQNEAQ (reference sequence). CDR3: CASSLAKTATDNQPQHF. As DNA, the CDR3 is TGTGCCAGCAGCTTAGCCAAGACAGCGACGGACAATCAGCCCCAGCATTTT. The full variable domain, in which reference TRBV7-9 and TRBJ1-5 provide the parts outside the CDR3, is DTGVSQNPRHKITKRGQNVTFRCDPISEHNRLYWYRQTLGQGPEFLTYFQNEAQLEKSRLLSDRFSAERPKGSFSTLEIQRTEQGDSAMYLCASSLAKTATDNQPQHFGDGTRLSIL.

In DNA, the CDR3 is TGCGCCAGCAGCCAAAGGTCAGGGACAGGGGGAACTGAAGCTTTCTTT. This gives the protein CASSQRSGTGGTEAFF. The V gene is TRBV4-1, the J gene TRBJ1-1; 11 positions agree with TRBD1. V was clipped by 2 bases and J by 5 bases; unmatched bases: 7. The CDR3 covers 16 residues. Germline-derived CDR1 and CDR2 are MGHRA and YSYEKL.

V gene TRBV7-2 combines with J gene TRBJ2-1; TRBD2 matches 8 bases. The CDR3 runs to 16 residues. V dropped 1 base and J dropped 1; count of bases not matched to a gene: 3. Per the germline V gene, CDR1 is SGHTA and CDR2 is FQGNSA. CDR3 sequence reads: CASSLVPGGSYNEQFF. The DNA for the CDR3 is TGTGCCAGCAGCTTAGTTCCGGGAGGGTCCTACAATGAGCAGTTCTTC. The entire variable domain, with the rest obtained from reference TRBV7-2 and TRBJ2-1, is as follows: GAGVSQSPSNKVTEKGKDVELRCDPISGHTALYWYRQSLGQGLEFLIYFQGNSAPDKSGLPSDRFSAERTGGSVSTLTIQRTQQEDSAVYLCASSLVPGGSYNEQFFGPGTRLTVL.

V is TRBV19 and J is TRBJ2-7; 7 bases are shared with TRBD2. This CDR3 comprises 15 residues. The J segment lost 0 bases and the V segment lost 2 bases, leaving 4 bases of the junction unmatched. Per the germline V gene, CDR1 is LNHDA and CDR2 is SQIVND (reference sequence). The CDR3: CASSISASGSYEQYF. The CDR3 nucleotides are TGTGCCAGTAGTATATCGGCTAGCGGCTCCTACGAGCAGTACTTC.

The gene calls are TRBV5-1 and TRBJ1-4, with TRBD1 identical over 8 bases. This CDR3 is built from 16 residues. The ends lost 1 base at V and 4 bases at J; junction bases unmatched: 6. The V gene's germline CDR1 is SGHRS and CDR2 YFSETQ. CDR3 sequence: CASSLQGAGGNEKLFF. In DNA form, the CDR3 reads TGCGCCAGCAGCTTGCAGGGGGCTGGTGGTAATGAAAAACTGTTTTTT. The whole variable domain, filled in from reference TRBV5-1 and TRBJ1-4, reads KAGVTQTPRYLIKTRGQQVTLSCSPISGHRSVSWYQQTPGQGLQFLFEYFSETQRNKGNFPGRFSGRQFSNSRSEMNVSTLELGDSALYLCASSLQGAGGNEKLFFGSGTQLSVL.

In DNA, the CDR3 is TGTGCCTGGAGTGAGACAGGGAGGAATTCACCCCTCCACTTT. Amino acids: CAWSETGRNSPLHF. The V gene is TRBV30, the J gene TRBJ1-6; 7 bases fit TRBD1. This CDR3 has 14 residues. The germline gives CDR1 GTSNPN, CDR2 SVGIG (reference sequence). V was clipped by 1 base and J by 7 bases; unmatched bases: 4.

The chain uses TRBV29-1 and TRBJ1-1; 8 bases match TRBD1. The CDR3 is made up of 14 amino acids. V trimming: 6 bases; J trimming: 5 bases; junction bases outside the gene matches: 11. Germline lookup yields CDR1 SQVTM and CDR2 ANQGSEA. CDR3 DNA sequence: TGCAGCGTAGCCACCAGGGGGCTATGGACTGAAGCTTTCTTT. Translating gives CSVATRGLWTEAFF.

The V and J genes are TRBV4-1 and TRBJ1-2; D gene uncertain. This CDR3 is built from 16 residues. Germline values: CDR1 MGHRA, CDR2 YSYEKL. Trimming stripped 4 bases from V and 0 bases from J, with 15 bases between. The DNA for the CDR3 is TGCGCCAGCAGCCCCCCCGCGGGCCTAGCTAACTATGGCTACACCTTC. Its protein product is CASSPPAGLANYGYTF.